This entry lists 10 T cell receptor beta chains sequenced from one sample in a study of blood T cell repertoires in COVID-19. Some clones are missing from TCRdb's copy, which holds only in-frame ones; the method was immunoSEQ multiplex PCR. Here the sample spans about 210,000 clones, approximately 91% being singletons. Sequencing input: peripheral blood. The receptor source for this set is a man aged 35-49 years with acute or convalescent COVID-19.

This clone was found once. This rearrangement joins TRBV19 to TRBJ1-1; 9 positions match TRBD1. The CDR3 length is 14 residues. The germline gives CDR1 LNHDA, CDR2 SQIVND (reference sequence). J lost 4 bases, V lost 7 bases, and 7 bases had no gene match. The CDR3: CASKAQGAATEAFF. The CDR3, as DNA: TGTGCCAGTAAGGCACAGGGGGCTGCCACTGAAGCTTTCTTT.

This clone was observed a handful of times. The chain is built from TRBV5-1 and TRBJ1-2; D might be TRBD1 (5 bases). The V end was cut by 4 bases, the J end by 2 bases, with 15 bases between. The CDR3 has 15 amino acids. Germline assignment: CDR1 SGHRS and CDR2 YFSETQ. CDR3 sequence reads: CASSTGAQGNYGYTF. The DNA of the CDR3 is TGCGCCAGCAGCACTGGGGCCCAGGGAAACTATGGCTACACCTTC.

V is TRBV5-6 and J is TRBJ2-7; 7 bases match TRBD1. J lost 1 base, V lost 4 bases, and 8 bases had no gene match. CDR1 is SGHDT and CDR2 is YYEEEE in the germline V gene. This CDR3 contains 15 residues. CDR3 protein: CASSPRTGRSYEQYF. As DNA, the CDR3 is TGTGCCAGCAGCCCCCGGACAGGCCGGTCCTACGAGCAGTACTTC.

The chain joins TRBV6-4 to TRBJ2-5; weak D call: TRBD2 (6 bases). V lost 6 bases, J lost 0 bases, and 14 bases lay in between. CDR1 and CDR2 from the germline V gene are MRHNA and SNTAGT. This CDR3 comprises 15 residues. The CDR3 is CASRVKGLDQETQYF. The CDR3, as DNA: TGTGCCAGCAGAGTCAAGGGACTGGACCAAGAGACCCAGTACTTC.

The chain recombines TRBV4-2 with TRBJ2-7; 7 nucleotides line up with TRBD1. CDR3 length equals 16 residues. Germline V gives CDR1 LGHNA, CDR2 YNFKEQ. The V and J ends lost 4 bases and 0 bases, in that order; junction bases with no gene match: 9. DNA of the CDR3: TGTGCCAGCAGCCCGCTCCGGGACAGTCCCTCCTACGAGCAGTACTTC. It is translated as CASSPLRDSPSYEQYF.

The CDR3 DNA follows: TGTGCCACCAGTGATTCCACAGGGGGGGTCTTCCGGGAGCAGTACTTC. This gives the protein CATSDSTGGVFREQYF. The J gene is TRBJ2-7, the V gene TRBV24-1, with a tentative D call TRBD1 (8 bases). CDR1 and CDR2 from the germline V gene are KGHDR and SFDVKD. CDR3 length equals 16 residues. V was clipped by 2 bases and J by 7 bases, with 20 bases between them.

This chain joins TRBV27 and TRBJ1-2; TRBD1 is a possible D gene (5 bases). The CDR3 is 15 residues long. Looked up from germline, CDR1 is MNHEY and CDR2 is SMNVEV (reference sequence). Trimming removed 0 bases from V and 4 bases from J, with 12 bases in between. The CDR3 loop reads CASSLSRQGVYGYTF. The CDR3 DNA is TGTGCCAGCAGTTTATCCCGCCAAGGGGTCTATGGCTACACCTTC.

The chain uses TRBV6-5 and TRBJ2-6, with D tentatively TRBD1 (5 bases). Trimming took 2 bases from V and 3 from J, leaving 11 bases between them. The germline gives CDR1 MNHEY, CDR2 SVGAGI. The CDR3 totals 16 residues. CDR3 bases: TGTGCCAGCAGTTACAGGGGATCGGGTGGGGCCAACGTCCTGACTTTC. Amino acids: CASSYRGSGGANVLTF.

The chain has TRBV24-1 and TRBJ2-1, with 10 bases fitting TRBD2. This CDR3 is 17 amino acids long. V lost 1 base and J lost 7; bases outside the gene matches: 9. Germline CDR1 KGHDR, CDR2 SFDVKD. The CDR3 here is CATSDLGAGGPKNEQFF. The CDR3 nucleotides read TGTGCCACCAGTGATTTAGGAGCGGGAGGGCCTAAGAATGAGCAGTTCTTC.

The chain links TRBV19 to TRBJ1-1; 7 bases are shared with TRBD1. The CDR3 consists of 15 residues. The junction had 19 bases not matched to a gene; V was cut back by 5 bases and J by 13 bases. CDR1 is LNHDA, CDR2 SQIVND, per germline (reference sequence). The CDR3 loop reads CASSPSSYDREVFFF. For the CDR3, the DNA is TGTGCCAGTAGTCCGAGCTCTTACGACAGGGAGGTATTTTTCTTT. The variable domain in full, with the rest retrieved from reference TRBV19 and TRBJ1-1, is DGGITQSPKYLFRKEGQNVTLSCEQNLNHDAMYWYRQDPGQGLRLIYYSQIVNDFQKGDIAEGYSVSREKKESFPLTVTSAQKNPTAFYLCASSPSSYDREVFFFGQGTRLTVV.